This T cell receptor (beta chain) was recovered during a study of shared clonotypes between healthy human individuals. The study's findings and limits: What limited the represented genetic and exposure-history diversity was the small number of donors. When compared with the clonotypes that were shared by all four sorted-subset donors, the non-shared clonotypes turned out to have lower generation probabilities. Sample collection involved blood only; tissue repertoires are likely different.

To note about this clone: Its antigen is undetermined.

Using immunoSEQ multiplex PCR, the repertoire was profiled, and TCRdb retains in-frame clones only, with some absent. The sample gives 780,000 or so clones, approximately 77% of which show up once; about 1.7% is in the top ten. Researchers partitioned CD4+ cells into CD45RA+ naive and CD45RA-negative memory subsets. V lost 4 bases and J lost 7; bases outside the gene matches: 14. Germline V lookup: CDR1 SGHDT, CDR2 YYEEEE. CDR3 length: 19 residues. This receptor was taken from a woman under 40 in good health. The chain combines TRBV5-6 with TRBJ2-2; 15 bases map to TRBD2. The sequenced material came from memory CD4+ T cells sorted from blood. The subset denotes: CD45RA-negative fraction. The chain's CDR3 is CASSTRTGLAGGPGGELFF. CDR3 in DNA: TGTGCCAGCAGCACGCGGACCGGACTAGCGGGAGGGCCGGGCGGGGAGCTGTTTTTT.